The rows below give T cell receptor beta chains drawn from one sample of a study of T cells in tuberculosis. Assay: immunoSEQ multiplex PCR; the TCRdb copy retains only in-frame clones and omits some. The sample lists just under 45,000 clones; approximately 94% were seen once. Input material: PBMCs. The receptors originated from a donor under 30 with latent tuberculosis or without tuberculosis infection. Some clones in this sample may be carry-over from other donors' samples. The CDR3 runs from the conserved cysteine through the conserved F or W. Fields, in order: clone size, J gene, V gene, D gene, CDR3 DNA, CDR3 protein. A D gene is named only where the DNA matches it firmly. Not all rows give a size; the values are once, few, many and, for expanded clones, a class.

>NA|TRBJ2-2|TRBV14|NA
TGTGCCAGCAGCCAAGGATCCAGGGGTGCCGGGGAGCTGTTTTTT
CASSQGSRGAGELFF
>NA|TRBJ2-3|TRBV27|NA
TGTGCCAGCAGTTCCACACAGGAGCTGAAGCAGTATTTT
CASSSTQELKQYF
>NA|TRBJ1-4|TRBV11-2|NA
TGTGCCAGCAGCTTACGGGGGGAGGAAAAACTGTTTTTT
CASSLRGEEKLFF
>NA|TRBJ2-5|TRBV27|TRBD2
TGTGCCAGCAGTTTCGTGCTAGCGGGAGATGGACAAGAGACCCAGTACTTC
CASSFVLAGDGQETQYF
>NA|TRBJ2-7|TRBV7-2|TRBD1
TGTGCCAGCACCGTAACGGGACAGCGCTCCTACGAGCAGTACTTC
CASTVTGQRSYEQYF
>NA|TRBJ1-2|TRBV10-1|TRBD1
TGCGCCAGCAGTGCAGGGGGCCGTAACTATGGCTACACCTTC
CASSAGGRNYGYTF
>NA|TRBJ1-4|TRBV2|TRBD1
TGTGCCAGCAGGAGGACAGGACGGCTGTTTTTT
CASRRTGRLFF
>once|TRBJ2-7|TRBV11-2|TRBD2
TGTGCCAGCAGCTCAGGACTAGCGGGAAACTACGAGCAGTACTTC
CASSSGLAGNYEQYF
>once|TRBJ2-1|TRBV15|NA
TGTGCCACCAGCAGAGGAAGCGCGGGACCCGAAGAGCAGTTCTTC
CATSRGSAGPEEQFF
>NA|TRBJ2-5|TRBV5-1|TRBD1
TGCGCCAGCGGACAGGGATCGGAGACCCAGTACTTC
CASGQGSETQYF
>NA|TRBJ2-2|TRBV5-4|NA
TGTGCCAGCAGCTTTCCAGGGAGGAAAACCGGGGAGCTGTTTTTT
CASSFPGRKTGELFF
>once|TRBJ2-7|TRBV30|TRBD2
TGTGCCTGGAGTGCGGCTCGAACTAGCGGGAGAATCTACGAGCAGTACTTC
CAWSAARTSGRIYEQYF
>NA|TRBJ2-7|TRBV28|TRBD2
TGTGCCAGCAGGGGAATTAGCGGGAACTCCTACGAGCAGTACTTC
CASRGISGNSYEQYF
>NA|TRBJ2-7|TRBV10-2|TRBD1
TGCGCCAGCAGTGACCACCATCTCGGGACAGGGACCTACGAGCAGTACTTC
CASSDHHLGTGTYEQYF
>NA|TRBJ2-1|TRBV5-1|TRBD2
TGCGCCAGCAGCCCGCCGGGACTAGCGGGAGTCAGTGAGCAGTTCTTC
CASSPPGLAGVSEQFF
>NA|TRBJ1-5|TRBV4-3|TRBD1
TGCGCCAGCAGCCAAGATGGACAGGACGGTCAGCCCCAGCATTTT
CASSQDGQDGQPQHF
>NA|TRBJ1-4|TRBV30|TRBD1
TGTGCCTGGATACCTACAGGGGGCGCAGCCGAAAAACTGTTTTTT
CAWIPTGGAAEKLFF
>NA|TRBJ2-1|TRBV7-2|TRBD1
TGTGCCAGCAGCAACTACAGGGGGCCCGATGAGCAGTTCTTC
CASSNYRGPDEQFF
>NA|TRBJ2-3|TRBV14|NA
TGTGCCAGCAGCCTGAAGTCCCTAGCAGCGCAGTATTTT
CASSLKSLAAQYF
>NA|TRBJ2-5|TRBV5-6|NA
TGTGCCAGCAGCTTTTACGGGATTCTAGAGACCCAGTACTTC
CASSFYGILETQYF
>NA|TRBJ2-4|TRBV27|TRBD1
TGTGCCACGACGGGACAGAAAAACATTCAGTACTTC
CATTGQKNIQYF
>NA|TRBJ2-5|TRBV4-3|TRBD1
TGCGCCAGCAGCCGAGAGGACAGGGGCATCCAAGAGACCCAGTACTTC
CASSREDRGIQETQYF
>NA|TRBJ2-1|TRBV25-1|NA
TGTGCCAGCAGTGAAAGTGTCGGGACTCCAGCTGATGAGCAGTTCTTC
CASSESVGTPADEQFF
>NA|TRBJ1-5|TRBV19|TRBD1
TGTGCCAGTACCAAACAGGGGGTGAGCAATCAGCCCCAGCATTTT
CASTKQGVSNQPQHF
>NA|TRBJ1-3|TRBV9|NA
TGTGCCAGCAGCCCCCGACAGGCCTCCTCTGGAAACACCATATATTTT
CASSPRQASSGNTIYF
>once|TRBJ2-1|TRBV12-5|TRBD2
TGTGCTAGTGGTTTGGTAACCAGCGGGAGGGCCAATGAGCAGTTCTTC
CASGLVTSGRANEQFF
>NA|TRBJ1-5|TRBV6-8|NA
TGTGCCAGCAGTTACGCCTCAACAGGCGGTGGGCCCCAGCATTTT
CASSYASTGGGPQHF
>NA|TRBJ1-5|TRBV28|TRBD1
TGTGCCAGCAGTCCTACAGGGGGACGCAATCAGCCCCAGCATTTT
CASSPTGGRNQPQHF
>once|TRBJ2-2|TRBV30|NA
TGTGCCTGGAGTGTACTCGCGAGCGGGGAGCTGTTTTTT
CAWSVLASGELFF
>NA|TRBJ1-5|TRBV7-9|NA
TGTGCCAGCAGCTTACAGGGGCAGCAGCCCCAGCATTTT
CASSLQGQQPQHF
>NA|TRBJ2-7|TRBV14|TRBD1
TGTGCCAGCAGCCAATACCTGACAGGGAAACCCTACGAGCAGTACTTC
CASSQYLTGKPYEQYF
>NA|TRBJ1-4|TRBV13|TRBD1
TGTGCCAGCAGCTCACTCGAACAGGGGTCTAATGAAAAACTGTTTTTT
CASSSLEQGSNEKLFF
>NA|TRBJ2-1|TRBV5-4|TRBD1
TGTGCCAGCAGCTCGACAGGGTCTGGCAATGAGCAGTTCTTC
CASSSTGSGNEQFF
>NA|TRBJ2-1|TRBV29-1|NA
TGCAGTGGCGGAGAGGTTCAGTTCTTC
CSGGEVQFF
>NA|TRBJ2-2|TRBV10-1|NA
TGCGCCAGCAGTGAGACTAGGCTAAACACCGGGGAGCTGTTTTTT
CASSETRLNTGELFF
>once|TRBJ2-2|TRBV12-5|TRBD2
TGTGCTAGTGGTTTTCGAACGCGGGAGAGGAGGACCGGGGAGCTGTTTTTT
CASGFRTRERRTGELFF
>NA|TRBJ2-7|TRBV25-1|NA
TGTGCCAGCAGCAGACCGGGACACTTCTACGAGCAGTACTTC
CASSRPGHFYEQYF
>NA|TRBJ1-5|TRBV7-2|TRBD1
TGTGCCAGCAGCTTATCGGGACAGGGATATCAGCCCCAGCATTTT
CASSLSGQGYQPQHF
>NA|TRBJ2-6|TRBV27|NA
TGTGCCAGCGGTTTTAAATCTGGGGCCAACGTCCTGACTTTC
CASGFKSGANVLTF
>NA|TRBJ2-1|TRBV6-5|TRBD2
TGTGCCAGCAGTTACGTGGGACTAGCGGGAAGGGATGAGCAGTTCTTC
CASSYVGLAGRDEQFF
>NA|TRBJ2-1|TRBV7-7|NA
TGTGCCAGCAGCCCTGGTGTGGGGGCAATTGAGCAGTTCTTC
CASSPGVGAIEQFF
>NA|TRBJ1-1|TRBV4-3|NA
TGCGCCAGCAGCCAAGACAGGGCCGGTACTGAAGCTTTCTTT
CASSQDRAGTEAFF
>NA|TRBJ2-7|TRBV21-1|NA
TGTGCCAGCAGCCCTCAGGGGGGGACAGGGGGACACGAGCAGTACTTC
CASSPQGGTGGHEQYF
>NA|TRBJ2-3|TRBV4-3|NA
TGCGCCAGCAGCTTAGCAGCGTCTAGCACAGATACGCAGTATTTT
CASSLAASSTDTQYF
>NA|TRBJ2-5|TRBV6-1|NA
TGTGCCAGCAGTGAAGCGTGGGGGCTCGGGCAAGAGACCCAGTACTTC
CASSEAWGLGQETQYF
>NA|TRBJ2-5|TRBV11-2|NA
TGTGCCAGCAGCCCACTTTGGGCAGGAACTCAAGAGACCCAGTACTTC
CASSPLWAGTQETQYF
>NA|TRBJ2-2|TRBV10-1|TRBD1
TGCGCCAGCAGTGCCGGGACAGGGGGCACCGGGGAGCTGTTTTTT
CASSAGTGGTGELFF
>NA|TRBJ1-1|TRBV7-2|TRBD1
TGTGCCAGCAGCTTCCTCGCCGGGACAGGTAGATCTACTGAAGCTTTCTTT
CASSFLAGTGRSTEAFF
>NA|TRBJ2-1|TRBV28|NA
TGTGCCAGCAGTTTTCAACGACTAGTTTATGAGCAGTTCTTC
CASSFQRLVYEQFF
>NA|TRBJ2-7|TRBV10-3|TRBD1
TGTGCCATCAGATTCGACAGGGGGACCGAGCAGTACTTC
CAIRFDRGTEQYF
>NA|TRBJ2-1|TRBV5-1|NA
TGCGCCAGCGAAGGGGGATTGGGCTACAATGAGCAGTTCTTC
CASEGGLGYNEQFF
>NA|TRBJ2-1|TRBV9|NA
TGTGCCAGCAGCGTGCCGAGTGGTGAGCAGTTCTTC
CASSVPSGEQFF
>NA|TRBJ2-3|TRBV7-6|NA
TGTGCCAGCAGCATCTACAAAGGGGAGGACACAGATACGCAGTATTTT
CASSIYKGEDTDTQYF
>NA|TRBJ1-1|TRBV4-3|TRBD1
TGCGCCAGCAGCCAGGGGTGGGGACAGGTACCCTCAATTGGGGACACTGAAGCTTTCTTT
CASSQGWGQVPSIGDTEAFF